The 21 T cell receptor beta chains reported below all come from one sample, sequenced in a study of a mutant IDH1 vaccine in newly diagnosed glioma. Noted time point: week 11, during vaccination. Each vaccine dose was 300 ug of mutant IDH1 20-mer peptide, with topical imiquimod. Clones were read by immunoSEQ multiplex PCR, and TCRdb kept only the in-frame ones, dropping some. Among about 40,000 clones listed, about 83% were seen once. No antigen has been assigned to these receptors. The sample here was PBMCs, taken from a glioma patient whose treatment included an IDH1 peptide vaccine. The receptors come from a middle-aged man with glioma.

This clone was picked up a small number of times. This chain uses TRBV19 with TRBJ1-1; D not resolved. Trimming took off 7 bases at V and 2 bases at J, with 23 bases between the two ends. In germline, CDR1 is LNHDA, CDR2 SQIVND (reference sequence). The CDR3 extends over 17 amino acids. As DNA, the CDR3 is TGTGCCAGTACCCTCTATGCCCCGAACAGCCTTAACACTGAAGCTTTCTTT. Translated, it gives CASTLYAPNSLNTEAFF.

The chain joins TRBV9 to TRBJ2-6; D is possibly TRBD1 (5 bases). The V gene lost 2 bases and the J gene lost 2 bases, with 5 bases spanning the gap. Per germline, CDR1 SGDLS and CDR2 YYNGEE. This CDR3 spans 14 amino acids. As DNA, the CDR3 is TGTGCCAGCAGCGTCAGGGCTGGGGCCAACGTCCTGACTTTC. Translated, it gives CASSVRAGANVLTF.

The chain employs TRBV7-9 and TRBJ2-3; D not certain. This CDR3 has 14 amino acids. V was trimmed by 5 bases and J by 0 bases, leaving 9 bases between them. Germline assignment: CDR1 SEHNR and CDR2 FQNEAQ (reference sequence). The CDR3 nucleotides read TGTGCCAGCAGCGCCCCTAGGAGCACAGATACGCAGTATTTT. This codes for CASSAPRSTDTQYF.

This clone was observed once. The genes are TRBV15 and TRBJ2-7; a possible D gene is TRBD1 (6 bases). Germline V gene data show CDR1 as LNHNV and CDR2 as YYDKDF (reference sequence). V lost 0 bases and J lost 5, with 17 bases in between. This CDR3 has 16 residues. The CDR3 loop reads CATSREPGHPTDEQYF. CDR3 in DNA: TGTGCCACCAGCAGAGAACCGGGACACCCGACCGACGAGCAGTACTTC.

The rearrangement joins TRBV7-2 to TRBJ2-7, with TRBD2 identical over 11 bases. Losses at the gene ends were 5 bases for V and 3 bases for J; bases not matched to a gene: 6. This CDR3 comprises 15 residues. Germline loops: CDR1 SGHTA, CDR2 FQGNSA. The DNA of the CDR3 is TGTGCCAGCAGCCCCGTTAGCGGGGGGGACTACGAGCAGTACTTC. Translating gives CASSPVSGGDYEQYF. Together with reference TRBV7-2 and TRBJ2-7, the CDR3 gives the full variable domain: GAGVSQSPSNKVTEKGKDVELRCDPISGHTALYWYRQSLGQGLEFLIYFQGNSAPDKSGLPSDRFSAERTGGSVSTLTIQRTQQEDSAVYLCASSPVSGGDYEQYFGPGTRLTVT.

The rearrangement links TRBV10-3 to TRBJ1-1, with a possible D match to TRBD1 (5 bases). In germline, CDR1 is ENHRY, CDR2 SYGVKD. This CDR3 is 16 amino acids long. V was pared by 0 bases and J by 0 bases, with 11 bases between. This chain's CDR3 is CAISESGLSMNTEAFF. For the CDR3, the DNA is TGTGCCATCAGTGAGTCGGGACTGAGCATGAACACTGAAGCTTTCTTT.

The rearrangement joins TRBV5-6 to TRBJ2-5; TRBD2 matches at 13 bases. J gave up 11 bases and V 0 bases, and 13 bases lay outside the gene matches. The germline V gene has CDR1 SGHDT and CDR2 YYEEEE. The CDR3 sequence is 17 residues long. DNA of the CDR3: TGTGCCAGCAGCTTGGATATCCGTGGGACTAGCGGGGTGAAGCAGTACTTC. This gives the protein CASSLDIRGTSGVKQYF.

The V call is TRBV6-5, the J call TRBJ2-7; D unclear. Germline CDR1 reads MNHEY; CDR2 reads SVGAGI. The V gene lost 6 bases and the J gene lost 3 bases, with 12 bases spanning the gap. CDR3 length equals 13 residues. DNA for the CDR3: TGTGCCAGCAGGGGCCAAAGTCTCTACGAGCAGTACTTC. As protein: CASRGQSLYEQYF.

The chain is built from TRBV5-5 and TRBJ1-2; tentative D call: TRBD1 (5 bases). Per the germline V gene, CDR1 is SGHKS and CDR2 is YYEKEE (reference sequence). The CDR3 length is 16 residues. Deletions cut 1 base from V and 4 bases from J, with 17 bases between. In DNA, the CDR3 is TGTGCCAGCAGCTTGACAGGAGGGCTATGGGGCTATGGCTACACCTTC. It yields the protein CASSLTGGLWGYGYTF.

The genes are TRBV5-1 and TRBJ2-1; TRBD2 agrees at 7 bases. With V trimmed by 4 bases and J by 8 bases, 9 bases remained unmatched. Germline V lookup: CDR1 SGHRS, CDR2 YFSETQ. The CDR3 consists of 14 residues. CDR3 region: CASSPNSGYDEQFF. The CDR3, as DNA: TGCGCCAGCAGCCCAAATAGCGGGTATGATGAGCAGTTCTTC.

The V and J genes are TRBV4-1 and TRBJ2-6, with D uncertain. In germline, CDR1 is MGHRA, CDR2 YSYEKL. CDR3 size: 15 residues. The germline V and J ends were trimmed by 1 base and 1 base, with 5 bases remaining between them. For the CDR3, the DNA is TGCGCCAGCAGCCAAGGGGTATCTGGGGCCAACGTCCTGACTTTC. As protein: CASSQGVSGANVLTF.

The CDR3 DNA is TGCGCCAGCAGCCAGGCGTACCAGGGCCAATATAGCAATCAGCCCCAGCATTTT. The encoded protein is CASSQAYQGQYSNQPQHF. J is TRBJ1-5 and V is TRBV4-3; possibly TRBD1 for D (5 bases). The CDR3 is 18 amino acids. From germline, CDR1 is LGHNA and CDR2 YSLEER. The germline V and J ends were trimmed by 3 bases and 0 bases, with 18 bases remaining between them.

By its share, this clone is medium-sized. This chain links TRBV7-9 with TRBJ1-4; TRBD1 matches 10 bases. The V gene end was trimmed by 5 bases and the J gene end by 8 bases; junction bases not matched to a gene: 20. This CDR3 has 19 amino acids. Germline CDR1 is SEHNR and CDR2 is FQNEAQ (reference sequence). CDR3 DNA: TGTGCCAGCAGCCCGATTAGGGGGGGACAGGGGAGGACGCGCGAAAAACTGTTTTTT. Residues: CASSPIRGGQGRTREKLFF.

This chain links TRBV20-1 with TRBJ2-2; D gene ambiguous. This CDR3 spans 11 amino acids. Germline V gene lookup returns CDR1 DFQATT and CDR2 SNEGSKA (reference sequence). V shed 1 base and J shed 13 bases, with 10 bases lying between them. The DNA of the CDR3 is TGCAGTGCTAGAGGAGTAGAGAGGCTGTTTTTT. This gives the protein CSARGVERLFF.

The J gene is TRBJ1-1, the V gene TRBV27; no clear D gene. CDR1 is MNHEY and CDR2 is SMNVEV in the germline V gene (reference sequence). V was cut by 6 bases and J by 0 bases, with 2 bases left in between. The CDR3 contains 11 residues. As DNA, the CDR3 is TGTGCCAGCAGGGTGAACACTGAAGCTTTCTTT. Translated: CASRVNTEAFF.

The chain couples TRBV18 to TRBJ1-2; D unclear. Trimming removed 2 bases at V and 5 bases at J, with 15 bases between. CDR3 length: 15 residues. Germline V gene data show CDR1 as KGHSH and CDR2 as LQKENI. The CDR3 DNA follows: TGTGCCAGCTCACCAGGGAACGGGAAATATTATGGCTACACCTTC. Its protein product is CASSPGNGKYYGYTF.

The chain has TRBV29-1 and TRBJ2-2; D call uncertain. The CDR3 loop spans 12 amino acids. V lost 7 bases, J lost 6 bases, and 12 bases lay in between. The germline V gene encodes CDR1 SQVTM and CDR2 ANQGSEA. The CDR3 here is CSAVSSSGELFF. In nucleotides, the CDR3 is TGCAGCGCTGTTTCTAGTTCCGGGGAGCTGTTTTTT.

The V call is TRBV7-2, the J call TRBJ1-4; tentative D call: TRBD1 (5 bases). This CDR3 has 14 residues. CDR1 is SGHTA and CDR2 is FQGNSA in the germline V gene. V lost 5 bases and J 6 bases, leaving 13 bases between the germline ends. The CDR3 DNA is TGTGCCAGCAGCCCCCAGCAGGGAGATGAAAAACTGTTTTTT. Protein product: CASSPQQGDEKLFF.

V gene TRBV18 combines with J gene TRBJ2-7; either TRBD1 or TRBD2 may supply D (5 bases each). Germline loops: CDR1 KGHSH, CDR2 LQKENI. The CDR3 extends over 13 amino acids. V shed 5 bases and J shed 0 bases, with 8 bases lying between them. CDR3 sequence (DNA): TGTGCCAGCTCAACCGGGGCCTCCTACGAGCAGTACTTC. Translation gives CASSTGASYEQYF.

The rearrangement links TRBV4-3 to TRBJ2-7; unclear D gene. CDR3 length equals 15 residues. Between the trimmed V and J ends, which lost 0 bases and 2 bases, there was a span of 11 bases. Looked up from germline, CDR1 is LGHNA and CDR2 is YSLEER. The chain's CDR3 is CASSQEYGRAYEQYF. The CDR3 DNA reads as TGCGCCAGCAGCCAAGAATATGGCAGAGCCTACGAGCAGTACTTC.

For the CDR3, the DNA is TGTGCCAGTAGTCCCGGACAGGGAATGGGCACTGAAGCTTTCTTT. Protein: CASSPGQGMGTEAFF. The chain combines TRBV19 with TRBJ1-1, with 8 bases aligning to TRBD1. Germline loops: CDR1 LNHDA, CDR2 SQIVND (reference sequence). The CDR3 contains 15 residues. V lost 5 bases, J lost 4 bases, and 9 bases stayed unmatched.